The clone carrying this T cell receptor (beta chain) was counted ten times or more. The germline V gene encodes CDR1 LNHNV and CDR2 YYDKDF (reference sequence). This CDR3 contains 14 residues. V was clipped by 5 bases and J by 4 bases, with 14 bases between them. There were TCR beta CDR3 regions amplified from RNA transcripts. The HTBI primer set served for first-round RT-PCR of the TCR CDR3. TCRdb reprocessed the multiplex PCR reads with MiXCR, giving one entry per CDR3 protein. Among some 760,000 distinct CDR3 sequences, around 13% were seen once, and the ten largest hold roughly a tenth. The record originates from a study of T cells in Graves' hyperthyroidism and ophthalmopathy. The diagnoses drew upon clinical symptoms, serum thyroxine and TRAb, thyroid ultrasound and orbital computed tomography.

The chain uses TRBV15 and TRBJ1-1, with a possible D match to TRBD1 (6 bases). This TCR was recovered from a woman under 30 with Graves' hyperthyroidism. Sequencing input: blood. CDR3 nucleotide sequence: TGTGCCACCAGCCTCACGGGGGCTAGCACTGAAGCTTTCTTT. It codes for CATSLTGASTEAFF.